These 24 T cell receptor beta chains share one sample of origin, sequenced in a study of CD8 T cells in ankylosing spondylitis. TCRdb reprocessed the 5' RACE reads via MiXCR and lists one record per CDR3 protein. The table has 250,000 to 350,000 distinct CDR3 sequences, about 20% seen once. The sequenced sample was blood, either unsorted or a sorted T cell fraction (not recorded which). The receptors derive from a male donor with ankylosing spondylitis or in good health (not recorded which).

The chain's CDR3 is CASSAGTVTAVQYF. The CDR3 nucleotides read TGTGCCAGCAGCGCCGGGACAGTCACTGCAGTTCAGTACTTC. The rearrangement uses TRBV5-6 and TRBJ2-4; 7 bases fit TRBD1. The junction had 12 bases not matched to a gene; V was cut back by 4 bases and J by 11 bases. CDR3 length: 14 amino acids. Looked up from germline, CDR1 is SGHDT and CDR2 is YYEEEE.

The chain combines TRBV2 with TRBJ1-1; 7 bases match TRBD1. J lost 0 bases, V lost 1 base, and 8 bases had no gene match. This CDR3 contains 17 residues. Germline V gene lookup returns CDR1 SNHLY and CDR2 FYNNEI. This CDR3 is CASSEEAGGYMNTEAFF. CDR3 coding DNA: TGTGCCAGCAGTGAAGAGGCAGGGGGGTATATGAACACTGAAGCTTTCTTT.

This clonotype showed up just a few times. The chain employs TRBV5-6 and TRBJ2-5, with TRBD1 identical over 9 bases. This CDR3 has 15 amino acids. The germline V gene has CDR1 SGHDT and CDR2 YYEEEE. Trimming took 4 bases from V and 2 from J; bases not matched to a gene: 6. The CDR3 bases are TGTGCCAGCAGCCGCGGGACAGGGCTGCAAGAGACCCAGTACTTC. Translating it yields CASSRGTGLQETQYF.

The rearrangement uses TRBV12-3 or TRBV12-4 and TRBJ2-7; TRBD2 might be the D (6 bases). CDR3 length: 14 residues. Trimming took off 2 bases at V and 5 bases at J, with 13 bases between the two ends. The CDR3 sequence is CASSLTGTDHEQYV. Written as DNA, the CDR3 is TGTGCCAGCAGTTTAACGGGGACTGACCACGAGCAGTACGTC.

This clonotype has a count of ten or more. The rearrangement links TRBV29-1 to TRBJ1-1; tentative D call: TRBD1 (5 bases). Germline assignment: CDR1 SQVTM and CDR2 ANQGSEA. The germline V and J ends were trimmed by 7 bases and 8 bases, with 8 bases remaining between them. CDR3 length: 9 amino acids. In DNA form, the CDR3 reads TGCAGCGATAGACAGGAAGCTTTCTTT. Translated, it gives CSDRQEAFF.

This CDR3 reads CASSHREPGANVLTF. CDR3 in DNA: TGTGCCAGCAGCCACAGGGAACCCGGGGCCAACGTCCTGACTTTC. The chain is built from TRBV7-6 and TRBJ2-6; TRBD1 might be the D (6 bases). Trimming stripped 5 bases from V and 4 bases from J, with 12 bases between. Germline V gene sequence: CDR1 SGHVS, CDR2 FNYEAQ. This CDR3 has 15 amino acids.

This clonotype was seen only a few times. This chain connects TRBV4-2 to TRBJ2-1, with 9 nucleotides matching TRBD1. The trim removed 1 base at V and 1 base at J, leaving 5 bases unmatched. The CDR3 is 17 residues long. Looked up from germline, CDR1 is LGHNA and CDR2 is YNFKEQ. CDR3 region: CASSQGTGVGSYNEQFF. Here the CDR3 DNA reads TGTGCCAGCAGCCAAGGGACAGGGGTCGGGTCCTACAATGAGCAGTTCTTC.

The chain has TRBV7-8 and TRBJ1-5; unclear D gene. The length of the CDR3 is 16 residues. Germline loops: CDR1 SGHVS, CDR2 FQNEAQ. Trimming left V 1 base short and J 3 bases short, with 13 bases between. The CDR3 bases are TGTGCCAGCAGCTTAGGTAGCCCGGGCCTCAATCAGCCCCAGCATTTT. This translates into CASSLGSPGLNQPQHF.

This clonotype appeared many times. The V gene is TRBV5-1, the J gene TRBJ2-1; 15 bases are shared with TRBD2. The germline CDR1 and CDR2 sequences are SGHRS and YFSETQ. V dropped 4 bases and J dropped 8; count of bases not matched to a gene: 7. The CDR3 sequence is 16 residues long. The CDR3 loop is CASSPRTSGRAYEQFF. The CDR3 region has the DNA TGCGCCAGCAGCCCAAGGACTAGCGGGAGGGCTTATGAGCAGTTCTTC.

The sample holds a few counts of this clonotype. CDR3 protein: CASSTRLAGRTDTQYF. The DNA for the CDR3 is TGTGCCAGCAGCACCCGACTAGCGGGGCGCACAGATACGCAGTATTTT. The chain employs TRBV14 and TRBJ2-3; 11 bases align to TRBD2. Germline CDR1 is SGHDN and CDR2 is FVKESK. The CDR3 spans 16 residues. V lost 5 bases, J lost 1 base, and 5 bases stayed unmatched. The full variable domain, its missing parts supplied by reference TRBV14 and TRBJ2-3, is EAGVTQFPSHSVIEKGQTVTLRCDPISGHDNLYWYRRVMGKEIKFLLHFVKESKQDESGMPNNRFLAERTGGTYSTLKVQPAELEDSGVYFCASSTRLAGRTDTQYFGPGTRLTVL.

This chain uses TRBV18 with TRBJ2-7; possible D gene TRBD1, 6 bases. The CDR3 length is 14 residues. Germline lookup yields CDR1 KGHSH and CDR2 LQKENI. Trimming took off 5 bases at V and 3 bases at J, with 14 bases between the two ends. Here the CDR3 DNA reads TGTGCCAGCTCAGCTCGGACAGACAGCTACGAGCAGTACGTC. Translated, it gives CASSARTDSYEQYV.

Only one count was recorded for this clonotype. The chain recombines TRBV5-1 with TRBJ1-1; the D is unclear. Per the germline V gene, CDR1 is SGHRS and CDR2 is YFSETQ. The CDR3 is made up of 15 amino acids. The V and J ends lost 0 bases and 0 bases respectively, with 9 bases between them. For the CDR3, the DNA is TGCGCCAGCAGCTTGGCGACGGGGATGAACACTGAAGCTTTCTTT. Its translation: CASSLATGMNTEAFF.

This clonotype was picked up a small number of times. The V call is TRBV5-5, the J call TRBJ1-2; 9 bases agree with TRBD1. Germline-derived CDR1 and CDR2 are SGHKS and YYEKEE (reference sequence). Trimming at V came to 3 bases and at J to 8 bases, leaving 5 bases not matched to a gene. The CDR3 has 13 residues. The CDR3 sequence is CASSSGTGNGYTF. CDR3 DNA: TGTGCCAGCAGCTCCGGGACAGGGAACGGCTACACCTTC.

In this sample, this clonotype turned up a few times. This chain joins TRBV12-3 or TRBV12-4 and TRBJ1-2, with D unresolved. There are 15 residues in the CDR3. Trimming shortened V by 1 base and J by 3 bases, and 12 bases separated the two germline ends. CDR3 nucleotide sequence: TGTGCCAGCAGTTTAGGGGGTCCGCAGGACTATGGCTACACCTTC. Translating gives CASSLGGPQDYGYTF.

The sample holds a few counts of this clonotype. The rearrangement links TRBV21-1 to TRBJ2-7. TRBV21-1 is a known pseudogene. The CDR3 is 16 residues long. Here the CDR3 DNA reads TGTGCCAGACAGGGGGTTGGCTACGATCACGTCTACGAGCAGTACGTC. This codes for CARQGVGYDHVYEQYV.

This chain uses TRBV11-2 with TRBJ2-1, with no clear D. Germline V gives CDR1 SGHAT, CDR2 FQNNGV. Trimming shortened V by 0 bases and J by 9 bases, and 9 bases separated the two germline ends. This CDR3 spans 13 amino acids. The DNA of the CDR3 is TGTGCCAGCAGCTTAGACCGGTCTAGTGAGCAGTTCTTC. Its translation: CASSLDRSSEQFF.

The sample holds a few counts of this clonotype. The V call is TRBV20-1, the J call TRBJ1-5; D unresolved. Germline V lookup: CDR1 DFQATT, CDR2 SNEGSKA (reference sequence). V was trimmed by 5 bases and J by 2 bases, leaving 19 bases between them. CDR3 length: 16 residues. The CDR3 region has the DNA TGCAGTGCTCAGAGTAGGACGGACGGGGGCAATCAGCCCCAGCATTTT. Its translation: CSAQSRTDGGNQPQHF.

V and J are TRBV20-1 and TRBJ1-3; D uncertain. The germline CDR1 and CDR2 sequences are DFQATT and SNEGSKA (reference sequence). Trimming removed 3 bases from V and 0 bases from J, with 6 bases in between. The CDR3 extends over 13 amino acids. The CDR3 reads CSASPVSGNTIYF. CDR3 in DNA: TGCAGTGCTAGTCCAGTCTCTGGAAACACCATATATTTT.

This clonotype has more than one count but fewer than ten. The chain couples TRBV2 to TRBJ1-5; 10 positions agree with TRBD1. The V segment lost 6 bases and the J segment 3 bases; nucleotides outside the gene matches: 8. The CDR3 is 16 residues long. Germline values: CDR1 SNHLY, CDR2 FYNNEI. This CDR3 reads CASRPGTGVDNQPQHF. The CDR3 DNA reads as TGTGCCAGCAGGCCCGGGACAGGGGTGGACAATCAGCCCCAGCATTTT. The variable domain in full, completed from reference TRBV2 and TRBJ1-5, reads EPEVTQTPSHQVTQMGQEVILRCVPISNHLYFYWYRQILGQKVEFLVSFYNNEISEKSEIFDDQFSVERPDGSNFTLKIRSTKLEDSAMYFCASRPGTGVDNQPQHFGDGTRLSIL.

In this sample, this clonotype turned up a few times. This chain links TRBV5-1 with TRBJ2-1; D gene unclear. This CDR3 spans 13 amino acids. In germline, CDR1 is SGHRS, CDR2 YFSETQ. V lost 4 bases and J lost 7, with 12 bases in between. The CDR3 spells CASSPNTLNEQFF. The CDR3 DNA reads TGCGCCAGCAGCCCCAATACATTAAATGAGCAGTTCTTC.

The chain employs TRBV11-2 and TRBJ1-1; D is unclear. This CDR3 comprises 15 residues. Trimming left V 5 bases short and J 0 bases short, with 13 bases between. Per germline, CDR1 SGHAT and CDR2 FQNNGV. The CDR3 sequence is CASSVDSNLNTEAFF. In nucleotides, the CDR3 is TGTGCCAGCAGCGTGGATAGCAATTTGAACACTGAAGCTTTCTTT.

The chain employs TRBV12-3 or TRBV12-4 and TRBJ2-7; TRBD1 agrees at 7 bases. V was clipped by 6 bases and J by 0 bases; unmatched bases: 8. The CDR3 covers 15 residues. The CDR3 coding sequence is TGTGCCAGCAGAATTGACAGGGTCAGCTCCTACGAGCAGTACGTC. It specifies CASRIDRVSSYEQYV.

This clonotype has a handful of counts. This chain links TRBV27 with TRBJ1-1, with 8 bases fitting TRBD1. V was pared by 7 bases and J by 5 bases, with 9 bases of the junction left unmatched. Germline V gives CDR1 MNHEY, CDR2 SMNVEV (reference sequence). The CDR3 is 14 amino acids. In nucleotides, the CDR3 is TGTGCCAGCATTTTCCAGGGGGCGCGGACTGAAGCTTTCTTT. As protein: CASIFQGARTEAFF.

This clonotype is a singleton in its sample. V usage is TRBV7-3 and J usage is TRBJ2-1; 8 nucleotides agree with TRBD1. J gave up 3 bases and V 5 bases, and 9 bases lay outside the gene matches. Germline CDR1 SGHTA, CDR2 FQGTGA. The CDR3 is made up of 16 amino acids. The CDR3 DNA reads TGTGCCAGCAGCCCATCCCTCGGGACAGGCTACAATGAGCAGTTCTTC. This sequence encodes CASSPSLGTGYNEQFF.